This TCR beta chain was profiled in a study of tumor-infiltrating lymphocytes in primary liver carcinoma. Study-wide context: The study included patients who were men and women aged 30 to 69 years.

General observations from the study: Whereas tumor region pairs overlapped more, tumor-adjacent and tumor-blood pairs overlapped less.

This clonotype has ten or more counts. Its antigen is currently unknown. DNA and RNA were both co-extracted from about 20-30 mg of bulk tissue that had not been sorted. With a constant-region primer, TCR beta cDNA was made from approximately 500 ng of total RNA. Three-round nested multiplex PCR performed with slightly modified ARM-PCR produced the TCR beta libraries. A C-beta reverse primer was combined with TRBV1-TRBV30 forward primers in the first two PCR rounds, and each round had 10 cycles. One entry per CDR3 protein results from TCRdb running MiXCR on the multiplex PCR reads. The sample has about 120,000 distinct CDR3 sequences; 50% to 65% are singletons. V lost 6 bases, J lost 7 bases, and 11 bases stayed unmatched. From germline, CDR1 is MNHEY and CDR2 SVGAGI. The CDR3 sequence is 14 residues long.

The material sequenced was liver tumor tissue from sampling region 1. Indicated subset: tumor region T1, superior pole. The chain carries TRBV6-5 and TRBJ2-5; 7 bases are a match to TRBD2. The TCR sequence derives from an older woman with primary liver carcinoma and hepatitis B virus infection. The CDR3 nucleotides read TGTGCCAGCAGGGCAGCAGCGGGAAGGGCGACCCAGTACTTC. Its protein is CASRAAAGRATQYF.